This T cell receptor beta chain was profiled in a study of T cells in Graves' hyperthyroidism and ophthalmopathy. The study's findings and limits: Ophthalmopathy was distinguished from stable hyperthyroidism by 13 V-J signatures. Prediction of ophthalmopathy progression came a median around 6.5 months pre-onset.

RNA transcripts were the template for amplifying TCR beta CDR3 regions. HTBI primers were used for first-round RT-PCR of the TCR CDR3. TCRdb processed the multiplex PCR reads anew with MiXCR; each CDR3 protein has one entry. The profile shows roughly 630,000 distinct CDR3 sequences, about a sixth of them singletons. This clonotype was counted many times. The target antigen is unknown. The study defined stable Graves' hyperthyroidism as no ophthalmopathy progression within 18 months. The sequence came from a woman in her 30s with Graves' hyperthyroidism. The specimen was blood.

The CDR3 DNA follows: TGTGCCAGCAGACTGGCGGATACGCAGTATTTT. Protein sequence: CASRLADTQYF. The gene calls are TRBV2 and TRBJ2-3; D is uncertain. The germline V and J ends were trimmed by 6 bases and 6 bases, with 7 bases remaining between them. The germline CDR1 and CDR2 sequences are SNHLY and FYNNEI. The CDR3 totals 11 residues.